Presented here are 28 T cell receptor beta chains from one specimen sequenced in a study of blood T cell repertoires in COVID-19. Only in-frame clones appear in the TCRdb table, and some are missing; sequencing was by immunoSEQ multiplex PCR. The sample includes around 81,000 clones, 83% of them seen just once. What was sequenced was peripheral blood. Source of these receptors: an elderly man with acute or convalescent COVID-19.

This chain uses TRBV4-3 with TRBJ1-2, with 8 bases aligning to TRBD1. V gave up 0 bases and J gave up 2 bases; unmatched junction bases: 5. The CDR3 loop spans 16 amino acids. From germline, CDR1 is LGHNA and CDR2 YSLEER. The CDR3 here is CASSQEGNRGNYGYTF. CDR3 nucleotide sequence: TGCGCCAGCAGCCAAGAGGGTAACAGGGGGAACTATGGCTACACCTTC.

This clone occurred a few times. The rearrangement links TRBV5-4 to TRBJ2-3; D may be TRBD2 (7 bases). Trimming removed 1 base at V and 0 bases at J, with 18 bases between. Germline CDR1 SGHNT, CDR2 YYREEE (reference sequence). The CDR3 loop spans 18 amino acids. CDR3 bases: TGTGCCAGCAGCTTGTGGGGGGGGCTAGCGGCTAGCACAGATACGCAGTATTTT. Protein product: CASSLWGGLAASTDTQYF.

The chain has TRBV19 and TRBJ2-3; maybe TRBD2 (6 bases). CDR1 and CDR2 (germline): LNHDA, SQIVND (reference sequence). CDR3 size: 17 residues. Trimming took off 3 bases at V and 1 base at J, with 17 bases between the two ends. This CDR3 is CASSIGDFQVGTDTQYF. CDR3 DNA sequence: TGTGCCAGTAGTATCGGGGACTTCCAAGTTGGCACAGATACGCAGTATTTT.

This clone appeared once. The chain carries TRBV18 and TRBJ1-3, with D uncertain. Germline V gene lookup returns CDR1 KGHSH and CDR2 LQKENI. V lost 3 bases and J 0 bases, leaving 9 bases between the germline ends. The CDR3 totals 15 residues. The CDR3 DNA is TGTGCCAGCTCACCCCCTGCCGGCTCTGGAAACACCATATATTTT. Translated: CASSPPAGSGNTIYF.

The rearrangement links TRBV19 to TRBJ2-6; 9 nucleotides line up with TRBD1. V lost 7 bases to trimming and J lost 1 base; unmatched junction nucleotides: 11. CDR1 and CDR2 from the germline V gene are LNHDA and SQIVND (reference sequence). This CDR3 comprises 18 residues. CDR3 region: CASTTFAGTGSGANVLTF. Here the CDR3 DNA reads TGTGCCAGTACGACCTTTGCCGGGACAGGGTCTGGGGCCAACGTCCTGACTTTC.

The chain recombines TRBV5-6 with TRBJ2-1, with 10 bases aligning to TRBD2. Losses at the gene ends were 0 bases for V and 10 bases for J; bases not matched to a gene: 4. In germline, CDR1 is SGHDT, CDR2 YYEEEE. This CDR3 has 14 residues. Here the CDR3 reads CASSLGTSGSEQFF. CDR3 nucleotide sequence: TGTGCCAGCAGCTTGGGGACTAGCGGCTCGGAGCAGTTCTTC.

This clone has just one count. The chain joins TRBV30 to TRBJ2-1, with TRBD1 as a possible D gene (7 bases). The germline CDR1 and CDR2 sequences are GTSNPN and SVGIG (reference sequence). CDR3 length: 15 amino acids. V gave up 5 bases and J gave up 2 bases, with 16 bases separating them. CDR3: CAWGGSRGTYNEQFF. The CDR3 DNA reads as TGTGCCTGGGGGGGGTCCAGGGGGACCTACAATGAGCAGTTCTTC.

CDR3 nucleotide sequence: TGTGCCAGCAGCGTGAACCAGGGGACAGATACGCAGTATTTT. It translates to CASSVNQGTDTQYF. The chain uses TRBV9 and TRBJ2-3; D possibly corresponds to TRBD1 (6 bases). The CDR3 has 14 residues. Germline assignment: CDR1 SGDLS and CDR2 YYNGEE. V lost 2 bases, J lost 3 bases, and 10 bases lay in between.

CDR3 in amino acids: CASSLVGQGNSPLHF. Written as DNA, the CDR3 is TGTGCCAGCAGCTTGGTGGGACAGGGAAATTCACCCCTCCACTTT. The chain has TRBV5-5 and TRBJ1-6; 9 positions match TRBD1. CDR1 is SGHKS and CDR2 is YYEKEE in the germline V gene (reference sequence). The CDR3 contains 15 residues. The junction had 2 bases not matched to a gene; V was cut back by 0 bases and J by 7 bases.

The V gene is TRBV19, the J gene TRBJ2-3; perhaps TRBD1 as D (6 bases). The V and J ends lost 0 bases and 0 bases respectively, with 10 bases between them. This CDR3 spans 16 amino acids. Germline loops: CDR1 LNHDA, CDR2 SQIVND (reference sequence). The CDR3 loop is CASSIEGTQSTDTQYF. Here the CDR3 DNA reads TGTGCCAGTAGTATAGAAGGGACACAGAGCACAGATACGCAGTATTTT.

CDR3 bases: TGTGCCAGCAGCTTAAAAGGGGAGGGCAAGCACAATGAGCAGTTCTTC. Amino acids: CASSLKGEGKHNEQFF. This sequence joins TRBV7-3 and TRBJ2-1, with TRBD2 matching over 7 bases. This CDR3 spans 16 amino acids. In germline, CDR1 is SGHTA, CDR2 FQGTGA. V was clipped by 1 base and J by 5 bases; unmatched bases: 8.

V gene TRBV7-9 combines with J gene TRBJ1-3, with D perhaps TRBD1 (5 bases). Germline CDR1 SEHNR, CDR2 FQNEAQ (reference sequence). This CDR3 is 15 amino acids long. Trimming removed 2 bases at V and 2 bases at J, with 10 bases between. The CDR3 sequence: CASSLIQGTGNTIYF. The DNA for the CDR3 is TGTGCCAGCAGCTTAATCCAGGGCACTGGAAACACCATATATTTT.

The chain employs TRBV28 and TRBJ1-1; D call uncertain. The germline gives CDR1 MDHEN, CDR2 SYDVKM. The CDR3 is 19 residues long. V dropped 2 bases and J dropped 0 bases, with 22 bases sitting between them. In DNA, the CDR3 is TGTGCCAGCAGTTTACTCATGGACCGACTAGCCCCAATGAACACTGAAGCTTTCTTT. Residues: CASSLLMDRLAPMNTEAFF.

This clone occurred a few times. V is TRBV6-2 or TRBV6-3 and J is TRBJ2-3, with D possibly being TRBD1 (5 bases). The CDR3 extends over 16 amino acids. V was cut by 2 bases and J by 3 bases, with 15 bases left in between. Germline V gives CDR1 MNHEY, CDR2 SVGEGT. DNA of the CDR3: TGTGCCAGCAGTTACACTGCAGGGTTTCAGACAGATACGCAGTATTTT. Its translation is CASSYTAGFQTDTQYF.

The genes are TRBV6-6 and TRBJ2-2, with TRBD2 as a possible D gene (7 bases). Germline CDR1 reads MNHNY; CDR2 reads SVGAGI (reference sequence). CDR3 length: 14 residues. Trimming took off 5 bases at V and 6 bases at J, with 13 bases between the two ends. The CDR3 DNA sequence: TGTGCCAGCAGTACACAGGGAGGGCCCGGGGAGCTGTTTTTT. Its translation is CASSTQGGPGELFF.

The chain links TRBV27 to TRBJ1-2, with D perhaps TRBD1 (6 bases). V was shortened by 6 bases and J by 8 bases, with 16 bases between the two germline ends. The V gene's germline CDR1 is MNHEY and CDR2 SMNVEV (reference sequence). CDR3 size: 13 residues. The CDR3: CASRMSAGAGYTF. The CDR3 nucleotides read TGTGCCAGCAGGATGAGCGCAGGGGCGGGCTACACCTTC.

The genes are TRBV7-2 and TRBJ1-1, with a tentative D call TRBD1 (5 bases). The CDR3 spans 13 residues. Germline V gene sequence: CDR1 SGHTA, CDR2 FQGNSA. Trimming stripped 6 bases from V and 3 bases from J, with 11 bases between. The CDR3 is CASRQSGDTEAFF. For the CDR3, the DNA is TGTGCCAGCAGGCAGTCGGGGGACACTGAAGCTTTCTTT.

The chain has TRBV5-1 and TRBJ2-7; D is perhaps TRBD2 (6 bases). The ends were cut back, 4 bases at V and 5 bases at J, with 13 bases in the middle. The length of the CDR3 is 13 residues. Germline V gene lookup returns CDR1 SGHRS and CDR2 YFSETQ. The CDR3 DNA reads as TGCGCCAGCAGCACAATAGGGGAGGACGAGCAGTACTTC. Protein product: CASSTIGEDEQYF.

The chain combines TRBV7-3 with TRBJ2-3; TRBD2 agrees at 13 bases. The CDR3 is made up of 17 amino acids. V was clipped by 5 bases and J by 6 bases; unmatched bases: 11. CDR1 SGHTA and CDR2 FQGTGA come from the germline V gene. The CDR3 loop reads CASSLHPTSGRLDTQYF. The CDR3 DNA reads as TGTGCCAGCAGCCTACATCCGACTAGCGGGAGGTTGGATACGCAGTATTTT.

The chain links TRBV3-1 (or the pseudogene TRBV3-2) to TRBJ2-3, with 12 bases lining up with TRBD1. This CDR3 is 16 amino acids long. CDR1 and CDR2 (germline): LGHDT, YNNKEL (reference sequence). Trimming took 2 bases from V and 4 from J; bases not matched to a gene: 4. CDR3 in amino acids: CASSQRGQGAADTQYF. The CDR3 DNA is TGTGCCAGCAGCCAAAGGGGACAGGGGGCTGCAGATACGCAGTATTTT.

The chain combines TRBV19 with TRBJ1-5, with D perhaps matching TRBD1 (5 bases). Germline CDR1 is LNHDA and CDR2 is SQIVND (reference sequence). The CDR3 contains 13 residues. Trimming took 10 bases from V and 5 from J, leaving 15 bases between them. CDR3 protein: CATGGGLHQPQHF. CDR3 in DNA: TGTGCCACTGGCGGGGGTTTGCATCAGCCCCAGCATTTT. The variable domain in full, completed from reference TRBV19 and TRBJ1-5, reads DGGITQSPKYLFRKEGQNVTLSCEQNLNHDAMYWYRQDPGQGLRLIYYSQIVNDFQKGDIAEGYSVSREKKESFPLTVTSAQKNPTAFYLCATGGGLHQPQHFGDGTRLSIL.

The chain combines TRBV6-5 with TRBJ1-5; D is uncertain. CDR3 length equals 16 residues. Germline V CDR1 and CDR2: MNHEY, SVGAGI. The V gene lost 4 bases and the J gene lost 2 bases, with 15 bases spanning the gap. CDR3 residues: CASSSGRTPGNQPQHF. Here the CDR3 DNA reads TGTGCCAGCAGTTCCGGCCGGACTCCAGGCAATCAGCCCCAGCATTTT.

This clone was seen more than once but under ten times. The CDR3 region is CASGGRGYEKLFF. The CDR3 nucleotides read TGTGCCAGCGGGGGCAGGGGATACGAAAAACTGTTTTTT. The chain is built from TRBV27 and TRBJ1-4; D is perhaps TRBD1 (6 bases). The CDR3 is 13 residues long. The germline V gene encodes CDR1 MNHEY and CDR2 SMNVEV (reference sequence). V was trimmed by 8 bases and J by 8 bases, leaving 15 bases between them.

The rearrangement links TRBV6-6 to TRBJ1-1, with a weak D call TRBD1 (6 bases). Germline lookup yields CDR1 MNHNY and CDR2 SVGAGI (reference sequence). The CDR3 extends over 13 amino acids. V was cut by 7 bases and J by 3 bases, with 12 bases left in between. Written as DNA, the CDR3 is TGTGCCAGCACTGGTTACAGGGACACTGAAGCTTTCTTT. This sequence encodes CASTGYRDTEAFF.

This clone occurred once. DNA of the CDR3: TGTGCCAGCAGTTTATACCGTGACAGGGACTATGGCTACACCTTC. It specifies CASSLYRDRDYGYTF. The V and J genes are TRBV28 and TRBJ1-2, with TRBD1 matching over 7 bases. Germline V gene data show CDR1 as MDHEN and CDR2 as SYDVKM. The CDR3 sequence is 15 residues long. Trimming took 1 base from V and 3 from J; bases not matched to a gene: 5.

The chain recombines TRBV7-9 with TRBJ1-4, with TRBD1 matching 10 bases. The trim removed 3 bases at V and 6 bases at J, leaving 7 bases unmatched. The CDR3 totals 16 residues. The germline V gene has CDR1 SEHNR and CDR2 FQNEAQ (reference sequence). The DNA of the CDR3 is TGTGCCAGCAGCTTTGACAGGGGGCGCGCCGATGAAAAACTGTTTTTT. It is translated as CASSFDRGRADEKLFF.

This sequence joins TRBV28 and TRBJ2-3; D unresolved. Germline V gives CDR1 MDHEN, CDR2 SYDVKM. CDR3 length equals 15 residues. Trimming removed 1 base from V and 2 bases from J, with 10 bases in between. CDR3 bases: TGTGCCAGCAGTTTATTTGGGCAGTACACAGATACGCAGTATTTT. This encodes CASSLFGQYTDTQYF.

This chain links TRBV24-1 with TRBJ1-1; D may be TRBD1 (5 bases). V shed 9 bases and J shed 1 base, with 17 bases lying between them. Per germline, CDR1 KGHDR and CDR2 SFDVKD. This CDR3 contains 15 residues. The DNA for the CDR3 is TGTGCCACCCGCGGGACTACTCAGAGGAACACTGAAGCTTTCTTT. It yields the protein CATRGTTQRNTEAFF.